A selection of T cell receptor beta chains follows, all from one sample in a study of blood T cell repertoires in COVID-19. Profiled with immunoSEQ multiplex PCR; TCRdb holds only in-frame clones, not every one. The repertoire holds approximately 90,000 clones, with approximately 86% as singletons. Sequenced input: peripheral blood. The receptors were gathered from a man in his 60s with acute or convalescent COVID-19. Both conserved end residues are part of each CDR3. The order of the fields is clone size, D gene, J gene, V gene, CDR3 protein, CDR3 DNA. A D gene is named only where the DNA matches it firmly. Not all rows give a size; the values are once, few, many and, for expanded clones, a class.

abundance: NA
d_gene: TRBD1
j_gene: TRBJ2-7
v_gene: TRBV6-5
CDR3aa: CASTRDRPYEQYF
CDR3nt: TGTGCCAGCACCCGGGACAGGCCCTACGAGCAGTACTTC

abundance: NA
d_gene: TRBD2
j_gene: TRBJ2-1
v_gene: TRBV19
CDR3aa: CASSMGLAGRYEQFF
CDR3nt: TGTGCCAGTAGTATGGGACTAGCGGGAAGGTATGAGCAGTTCTTC

abundance: NA
d_gene: TRBD1
j_gene: TRBJ2-7
v_gene: TRBV29-1
CDR3aa: CSVPGTGGWEQYF
CDR3nt: TGCAGCGTCCCCGGGACAGGGGGTTGGGAGCAGTACTTC

abundance: NA
d_gene: TRBD2
j_gene: TRBJ2-1
v_gene: TRBV11-2
CDR3aa: CASSPAGEAGAHGEQFF
CDR3nt: TGTGCCAGCAGCCCGGCGGGGGAAGCGGGAGCCCATGGTGAGCAGTTCTTC

abundance: once
d_gene: NA
j_gene: TRBJ1-5
v_gene: TRBV2
CDR3aa: CASSERRDPNQPQHF
CDR3nt: TGTGCCAGCAGTGAACGCAGGGATCCGAATCAGCCCCAGCATTTT

abundance: NA
d_gene: TRBD1
j_gene: TRBJ1-1
v_gene: TRBV5-1
CDR3aa: CASSVLRTGLNTEAFF
CDR3nt: TGCGCCAGCAGCGTACTCCGGACAGGGCTGAACACTGAAGCTTTCTTT

abundance: NA
d_gene: NA
j_gene: TRBJ1-2
v_gene: TRBV12-5
CDR3aa: CASGLVQGYGYTF
CDR3nt: TGTGCTAGTGGTTTGGTCCAGGGTTATGGCTACACCTTC

abundance: few
d_gene: NA
j_gene: TRBJ1-4
v_gene: TRBV6-5
CDR3aa: CASTSGEKLFF
CDR3nt: TGTGCCAGCACCTCCGGTGAAAAACTGTTTTTT

abundance: NA
d_gene: TRBD1
j_gene: TRBJ1-4
v_gene: TRBV6-2/TRBV6-3
CDR3aa: CASSRGTGVGRNEKLFF
CDR3nt: TGTGCCAGCAGTAGAGGGACAGGGGTTGGCCGTAATGAAAAACTGTTTTTT

abundance: NA
d_gene: NA
j_gene: TRBJ1-5
v_gene: TRBV7-2
CDR3aa: CASSLVGTGYQPQHF
CDR3nt: TGTGCCAGCAGCTTAGTCGGCACGGGATATCAGCCCCAGCATTTT

abundance: NA
d_gene: NA
j_gene: TRBJ2-4
v_gene: TRBV5-6
CDR3aa: CASSLFSAAKNIQYF
CDR3nt: TGTGCCAGCAGCTTGTTTAGCGCGGCCAAAAACATTCAGTACTTC

abundance: NA
d_gene: TRBD2
j_gene: TRBJ2-5
v_gene: TRBV6-6
CDR3aa: CASTDGGVGETQYF
CDR3nt: TGTGCCAGCACCGACGGGGGGGTTGGCGAGACCCAGTACTTC

abundance: few
d_gene: TRBD1
j_gene: TRBJ2-2
v_gene: TRBV10-3
CDR3aa: CAISFRDRVGGELFF
CDR3nt: TGTGCCATCAGCTTCCGGGACAGGGTCGGCGGGGAGCTGTTTTTT

abundance: NA
d_gene: NA
j_gene: TRBJ1-1
v_gene: TRBV11-2
CDR3aa: CASIRLRDTEAFF
CDR3nt: TGTGCCAGCATCCGACTCAGGGACACTGAAGCTTTCTTT

abundance: NA
d_gene: TRBD1
j_gene: TRBJ2-7
v_gene: TRBV27
CDR3aa: CASSFRQGVPYEQYF
CDR3nt: TGTGCCAGCAGTTTCCGACAGGGTGTGCCATACGAGCAGTACTTC

abundance: NA
d_gene: TRBD2
j_gene: TRBJ2-2
v_gene: TRBV9
CDR3aa: CASSQLARNTGELFF
CDR3nt: TGTGCCAGCAGCCAACTAGCGAGGAACACCGGGGAGCTGTTTTTT

abundance: NA
d_gene: NA
j_gene: TRBJ2-3
v_gene: TRBV5-4
CDR3aa: CASSPGTQNLWGDTQYF
CDR3nt: TGTGCCAGCAGCCCCGGGACTCAGAACCTATGGGGAGATACGCAGTATTTT

abundance: NA
d_gene: NA
j_gene: TRBJ1-2
v_gene: TRBV12-3/TRBV12-4
CDR3aa: CASSTQGSYGYTF
CDR3nt: TGTGCCAGCAGTACCCAGGGTTCCTATGGCTACACCTTC

abundance: NA
d_gene: NA
j_gene: TRBJ2-7
v_gene: TRBV7-2
CDR3aa: CASSYGQASYEQYF
CDR3nt: TGTGCCAGCAGCTACGGACAAGCCTCCTACGAGCAGTACTTC

abundance: NA
d_gene: NA
j_gene: TRBJ2-7
v_gene: TRBV29-1
CDR3aa: CSVEHGFPNEQYF
CDR3nt: TGCAGCGTTGAACACGGGTTCCCCAACGAGCAGTACTTC

abundance: few
d_gene: TRBD1
j_gene: TRBJ1-5
v_gene: TRBV19
CDR3aa: CASRRWTGGYNQPQHF
CDR3nt: TGTGCCAGTAGACGCTGGACAGGGGGATACAATCAGCCCCAGCATTTT

abundance: NA
d_gene: NA
j_gene: TRBJ2-7
v_gene: TRBV10-2
CDR3aa: CASIPPGRDSEQYF
CDR3nt: TGCGCCAGCATCCCTCCCGGGAGGGACAGCGAGCAGTACTTC

abundance: NA
d_gene: NA
j_gene: TRBJ2-1
v_gene: TRBV3-1/TRBV3-2
CDR3aa: CASSLTGNEQFF
CDR3nt: TGTGCCAGCAGCCTCACAGGGAATGAGCAGTTCTTC

abundance: NA
d_gene: NA
j_gene: TRBJ1-2
v_gene: TRBV19
CDR3aa: CASSNFGGPNYGYTF
CDR3nt: TGTGCCAGTAGTAACTTCGGAGGCCCTAACTATGGCTACACCTTC

abundance: NA
d_gene: TRBD2
j_gene: TRBJ2-1
v_gene: TRBV5-1
CDR3aa: CASSLAGRVYNEQFF
CDR3nt: TGCGCCAGCAGCCTAGCGGGACGCGTCTACAATGAGCAGTTCTTC

abundance: NA
d_gene: NA
j_gene: TRBJ1-1
v_gene: TRBV5-4
CDR3aa: CASSLEPGITEAFF
CDR3nt: TGTGCCAGCAGCTTGGAACCGGGAATTACTGAAGCTTTCTTT

abundance: NA
d_gene: NA
j_gene: TRBJ1-4
v_gene: TRBV6-5
CDR3aa: CASSRRTGGNEKLFF
CDR3nt: TGTGCCAGCAGTAGGCGGACCGGGGGTAATGAAAAACTGTTTTTT

abundance: NA
d_gene: TRBD1
j_gene: TRBJ1-5
v_gene: TRBV2
CDR3aa: CASSVDRANQPQHF
CDR3nt: TGTGCCAGCAGTGTCGACAGGGCAAATCAGCCCCAGCATTTT

abundance: NA
d_gene: NA
j_gene: TRBJ1-5
v_gene: TRBV28
CDR3aa: CASSFSVNQPQHF
CDR3nt: TGTGCCAGCAGTTTCTCGGTGAATCAGCCCCAGCATTTT

abundance: NA
d_gene: TRBD2
j_gene: TRBJ2-3
v_gene: TRBV29-1
CDR3aa: CSVAVAGVVDTQYF
CDR3nt: TGCAGCGTCGCTGTGGCGGGAGTGGTAGATACGCAGTATTTT

abundance: NA
d_gene: NA
j_gene: TRBJ1-5
v_gene: TRBV19
CDR3aa: CASSILGGVSNQPQHF
CDR3nt: TGTGCCAGTAGTATATTAGGAGGGGTTAGCAATCAGCCCCAGCATTTT

abundance: NA
d_gene: TRBD2
j_gene: TRBJ2-7
v_gene: TRBV7-6
CDR3aa: CASSRTSGSVEQYF
CDR3nt: TGTGCCAGCAGCCGGACTAGCGGGAGCGTCGAGCAGTACTTC

abundance: NA
d_gene: TRBD1
j_gene: TRBJ1-2
v_gene: TRBV9
CDR3aa: CASSVYKNRGLMVGYTF
CDR3nt: TGTGCCAGCAGCGTATACAAAAACAGGGGGTTGATGGTAGGCTACACCTTC

abundance: NA
d_gene: TRBD1
j_gene: TRBJ1-2
v_gene: TRBV2
CDR3aa: CASTSGQGMGYGYTF
CDR3nt: TGTGCCAGCACCAGCGGACAGGGGATGGGCTATGGCTACACCTTC

abundance: few
d_gene: NA
j_gene: TRBJ2-7
v_gene: TRBV30
CDR3aa: CAWVLGPPSYEQYF
CDR3nt: TGTGCCTGGGTCCTAGGCCCACCATCCTACGAGCAGTACTTC

abundance: NA
d_gene: NA
j_gene: TRBJ1-2
v_gene: TRBV19
CDR3aa: CASSIDRTGIGYTF
CDR3nt: TGTGCCAGTAGTATAGATCGAACAGGGATTGGCTACACCTTC

abundance: NA
d_gene: NA
j_gene: TRBJ2-1
v_gene: TRBV27
CDR3aa: CASSRQLSYNEQFF
CDR3nt: TGTGCCAGCAGTCGACAGCTCTCCTACAATGAGCAGTTCTTC